What follows are 32 T cell receptor beta chains derived from one specimen sequenced in a study of T cell repertoires in aging, cancer and after chemotherapy. A mixed TRB-A/B primer pool amplified rearranged TRB by multiplex touch-down PCR. TCRdb used MiXCR to reprocess the multiplex PCR reads, holding one entry per CDR3 protein. The repertoire holds approximately 600 distinct CDR3 sequences, with about 25% as singletons. Peripheral blood genomic DNA, not sorted cells or RNA, was the template. The sequencing sample was made of blood. These receptors all come from a human donor with a blood cancer.

CDR3 region: CASSRLDLGFYEQYF. DNA for the CDR3: TGTGCCAGCAGCCGCCTGGACCTAGGATTTTACGAGCAGTACTTC. The V call is TRBV6-5, the J call TRBJ2-7, with D unresolved. Germline CDR1 reads MNHEY; CDR2 reads SVGAGI. The length of the CDR3 is 15 residues. Trimming shortened V by 6 bases and J by 4 bases, and 19 bases separated the two germline ends.

By sample fraction, this clonotype is large (0.1 to 1%). V gene TRBV6-6 combines with J gene TRBJ1-2, with 11 nucleotides matching TRBD1. CDR3 length equals 15 residues. Losses at the gene ends were 5 bases for V and 6 bases for J; bases not matched to a gene: 8. Germline assignment: CDR1 MNHNY and CDR2 SVGAGI (reference sequence). The CDR3 reads CASSTGTGGENGYTF. CDR3 bases: TGTGCCAGCAGTACCGGGACAGGGGGTGAGAATGGCTACACCTTC.

This clonotype appeared a few times. This chain joins TRBV2 and TRBJ1-1; 8 bases map to TRBD1. The CDR3 has 14 residues. V was pared by 11 bases and J by 4 bases, with 12 bases of the junction left unmatched. Germline lookup yields CDR1 SNHLY and CDR2 FYNNEI. CDR3 DNA: TGTGCCGCCCAGGACCGGACAGGGTTCACTGAAGCTTTCTTT. Translating it yields CAAQDRTGFTEAFF.

The V gene is TRBV18, the J gene TRBJ1-6; a weak D match, TRBD1 (5 bases). The CDR3 sequence is 15 residues long. Trimming left V 3 bases short and J 5 bases short, with 11 bases between. CDR1 KGHSH and CDR2 LQKENI come from the germline V gene. The CDR3 spells CASSPGDGDNSPLHF. The CDR3 DNA reads as TGTGCCAGCTCACCGGGGGATGGGGATAATTCACCCCTCCACTTT.

This clonotype qualifies as large. This rearrangement joins TRBV4-3 to TRBJ1-2; D ambiguous. Trimming pared 4 bases from V and 1 base from J, leaving 7 bases between. CDR3 length equals 13 residues. Germline V gives CDR1 LGHNA, CDR2 YSLEER. The CDR3 is CASSPYHNYGYTF. The CDR3 nucleotides read TGCGCCAGCAGCCCATACCATAACTATGGCTACACCTTC.

By its share, this clonotype is medium-sized (0.01 to 0.1%). The genes are TRBV28 and TRBJ2-6; no definite D call. Germline CDR1 is MDHEN and CDR2 is SYDVKM. Trimming took 0 bases from V and 0 from J, leaving 3 bases between them. The CDR3 totals 15 residues. CDR3 in amino acids: CASSLWSSGANVLTF. CDR3 DNA: TGTGCCAGCAGTTTATGGAGCTCTGGGGCCAACGTCCTGACTTTC.

This clonotype is large by share. The gene calls are TRBV6-1 and TRBJ2-1, with 10 nucleotides matching TRBD2. CDR1 MNHNS and CDR2 SASEGT come from the germline V gene. Trimming at V came to 7 bases and at J to 12 bases, leaving 21 bases not matched to a gene. The CDR3 runs to 17 residues. The CDR3 nucleotides are TGTGCCAGCACCGGACAGGGTGCTCTAGCGGGGGCCTTGGGGCAGTTCTTC. This sequence encodes CASTGQGALAGALGQFF.

Judged by abundance, this clonotype is large. This chain joins TRBV30 and TRBJ2-5; TRBD2 agrees at 7 bases. V lost 0 bases and J lost 11; bases outside the gene matches: 9. Germline values: CDR1 GTSNPN, CDR2 SVGIG (reference sequence). The CDR3 loop spans 13 amino acids. The CDR3 spells CAWSVRLAGFQYF. CDR3 nucleotides: TGTGCCTGGAGTGTACGACTAGCCGGGTTTCAGTACTTC. The variable domain in full, completed from reference TRBV30 and TRBJ2-5, reads SQTIHQWPATLVQPVGSPLSLECTVEGTSNPNLYWYRQAAGRGLQLLFYSVGIGQISSEVPQNLSASRPQDRQFILSSKKLLLSDSGFYLCAWSVRLAGFQYFGPGTRLLVL.

This clonotype is medium-sized. This chain joins TRBV5-1 and TRBJ2-3; D gene ambiguous. Trimming stripped 4 bases from V and 0 bases from J, with 9 bases between. Germline V gives CDR1 SGHRS, CDR2 YFSETQ. This CDR3 has 14 residues. CDR3 coding DNA: TGCGCCAGCAGCGTCGGTGGAAGCACAGATACGCAGTATTTT. Protein sequence: CASSVGGSTDTQYF.

This clonotype ranks as medium-sized. The chain combines TRBV5-5 with TRBJ1-1; 8 nucleotides agree with TRBD1. The CDR3 runs to 16 residues. The V gene's germline CDR1 is SGHKS and CDR2 YYEKEE (reference sequence). Trimming removed 4 bases from V and 2 bases from J; junction bases left unmatched: 10. The CDR3 loop is CASSVSGQVTNTEAFF. Written as DNA, the CDR3 is TGTGCCAGCAGCGTATCGGGACAGGTCACTAACACTGAAGCTTTCTTT.

The chain is built from TRBV20-1 and TRBJ2-7, with 8 bases aligning to TRBD1. Germline CDR1 and CDR2: DFQATT and SNEGSKA (reference sequence). V was clipped by 3 bases and J by 4 bases; unmatched bases: 8. The CDR3 runs 14 residues. The chain's CDR3 is CSASHPGTGYEQYF. CDR3 nucleotides: TGCAGTGCTAGCCACCCCGGGACAGGTTACGAGCAGTACTTC.

This chain connects TRBV7-3 to TRBJ2-7, with D possibly being TRBD1 (5 bases). Trimming removed 2 bases from V and 3 bases from J, with 11 bases in between. CDR3 length equals 14 residues. Germline values: CDR1 SGHTA, CDR2 FQGTGA. The CDR3 nucleotides read TGTGCCAGCAGCTTATTGGGGCCCAACTACGAGCAGTACTTC. Translation: CASSLLGPNYEQYF.

This clonotype was picked up a small number of times. This rearrangement joins TRBV9 to TRBJ1-4; D uncertain. The germline V gene encodes CDR1 SGDLS and CDR2 YYNGEE. V lost 0 bases and J lost 8, with 11 bases in between. The CDR3 covers 14 residues. The CDR3, as DNA: TGTGCCAGCAGCGTAGTCAAGGGAGTCGAAAAACTGTTTTTT. It specifies CASSVVKGVEKLFF.

This clonotype is judged medium-sized. This CDR3 is CASSLVQGWGSNEQFF. The CDR3 region has the DNA TGTGCCAGCAGCTTAGTACAGGGCTGGGGCTCCAATGAGCAGTTCTTC. The J gene is TRBJ2-1, the V gene TRBV7-2, with D possibly being TRBD1 (6 bases). The germline V gene has CDR1 SGHTA and CDR2 FQGNSA. The CDR3 has 16 residues. Trimming left V 1 base short and J 6 bases short, with 16 bases between.

This clonotype was seen only a few times. V is TRBV28 and J is TRBJ1-5; D ambiguous. Germline CDR1 MDHEN, CDR2 SYDVKM. The CDR3 runs to 14 residues. The germline V and J ends were trimmed by 8 bases and 0 bases, with 11 bases remaining between them. CDR3 DNA sequence: TGTGCCAGCCGCCCATGGAGTAGCAATCAGCCCCAGCATTTT. Protein product: CASRPWSSNQPQHF.

CDR3 amino acids: CASSSDPDRGLGNYGYTF. CDR3 nucleotides: TGTGCCAGCAGTTCCGATCCCGACAGGGGGCTGGGTAACTATGGCTACACCTTC. V gene TRBV6-5 combines with J gene TRBJ1-2; 10 bases match TRBD1. The CDR3 is 18 residues long. Trimming at V came to 4 bases and at J to 1 base, leaving 12 bases not matched to a gene. In germline, CDR1 is MNHEY, CDR2 SVGAGI.

The V call is TRBV18, the J call TRBJ1-5; 7 nucleotides agree with TRBD1. This CDR3 is 15 amino acids long. The V gene end was trimmed by 3 bases and the J gene end by 5 bases; junction bases not matched to a gene: 7. Germline V CDR1 and CDR2: KGHSH, LQKENI. In DNA form, the CDR3 reads TGTGCCAGCTCACCGACAGGGTATAGAGATCAGCCCCAGCATTTT. Translated, it gives CASSPTGYRDQPQHF.

By share of the sample, this clonotype is medium-sized. The chain joins TRBV10-3 to TRBJ1-2, with a possible D match to TRBD1 (6 bases). Germline CDR1 and CDR2: ENHRY and SYGVKD. The CDR3 has 14 residues. V lost 7 bases to trimming and J lost 10 bases, with 22 bases between them. The CDR3 spells CAINDDPRTADYTF. CDR3 coding DNA: TGTGCCATCAACGACGACCCCAGGACAGCGGACTACACCTTC.

This chain links TRBV27 with TRBJ2-3, with 12 nucleotides matching TRBD2. With V trimmed by 2 bases and J by 6 bases, 6 bases remained unmatched. Per the germline V gene, CDR1 is MNHEY and CDR2 is SMNVEV (reference sequence). The CDR3 loop spans 16 amino acids. This chain's CDR3 is CASSLVTSGSGDTQYF. CDR3 DNA sequence: TGTGCCAGCAGTTTAGTGACTAGCGGGAGCGGGGATACGCAGTATTTT.

This clonotype showed up just a few times. This sequence joins TRBV9 and TRBJ1-2, with a possible D match to TRBD1 (6 bases). This CDR3 spans 16 amino acids. CDR1 and CDR2 (germline): SGDLS, YYNGEE. V lost 0 bases, J lost 5 bases, and 17 bases lay in between. CDR3 protein: CASSVGQAQQGYGYTF. The CDR3 nucleotides read TGTGCCAGCAGCGTAGGACAGGCTCAACAAGGGTATGGCTACACCTTC.

This clonotype is large. The V gene is TRBV5-5, the J gene TRBJ2-2; 10 bases fit TRBD1. The CDR3 covers 18 residues. After removal of 0 bases from V and 4 bases from J, the junction contained 9 bases not matched to a gene. The germline V gene encodes CDR1 SGHKS and CDR2 YYEKEE (reference sequence). Here the CDR3 reads CASSLGLRTGGGTGELFF. Written as DNA, the CDR3 is TGTGCCAGCAGCTTGGGCCTTAGGACAGGGGGAGGCACCGGGGAGCTGTTTTTT. Full variable domain (remainder filled in from reference TRBV5-5 and TRBJ2-2): DAGVTQSPTHLIKTRGQQVTLRCSPISGHKSVSWYQQVLGQGPQFIFQYYEKEERGRGNFPDRFSARQFPNYSSELNVNALLLGDSALYLCASSLGLRTGGGTGELFFGEGSRLTVL.

By proportion, this clonotype is large. The V call is TRBV6-5, the J call TRBJ2-2; 9 bases match TRBD2. CDR1 MNHEY and CDR2 SVGAGI come from the germline V gene. The junction had 2 bases not matched to a gene; V was cut back by 5 bases and J by 1 base. The CDR3 is 15 residues long. CDR3 nucleotide sequence: TGTGCCAGCAGTATAGCGGGGGAGAACACCGGGGAGCTGTTTTTT. This sequence encodes CASSIAGENTGELFF.

In this sample, this clonotype is large. The chain couples TRBV5-4 to TRBJ1-2; 7 nucleotides match TRBD1. The germline V gene has CDR1 SGHNT and CDR2 YYREEE (reference sequence). The trim removed 0 bases at V and 6 bases at J, leaving 8 bases unmatched. The CDR3 has 15 residues. Written as DNA, the CDR3 is TGTGCCAGCAGCTTGGACCCGACAGGGTTCCATGGCTACACCTTC. As protein: CASSLDPTGFHGYTF.

On this clonotype itself: One junction end does not reproduce the germline sequence, and a read error may be involved. V gene TRBV20-1 combines with J gene TRBJ1-1; perhaps TRBD1 as D (5 bases). CDR1 is DFQATT and CDR2 is SNEGSKA in the germline V gene (reference sequence). The CDR3 is 11 residues long. The CDR3: CSARGLTKAFF. The CDR3, as DNA: TGCAGTGCCCGGGGCCTCACTAAAGCTTTCTTT.

Sample share makes this clonotype large (0.1 to 1%). The gene calls are TRBV6-1 and TRBJ2-7; D perhaps matches TRBD1 (5 bases). Between the trimmed V and J ends, which lost 6 bases and 6 bases, there was a span of 15 bases. CDR1 is MNHNS and CDR2 is SASEGT in the germline V gene. The CDR3 is made up of 13 amino acids. CDR3 protein: CASRDNNRGEQYF. DNA of the CDR3: TGTGCCAGCAGAGACAACAATAGGGGCGAGCAGTACTTC.

This chain connects TRBV5-5 to TRBJ2-1; D might be TRBD2 (7 bases). The CDR3 is made up of 15 amino acids. The V gene's germline CDR1 is SGHKS and CDR2 YYEKEE (reference sequence). Trimming stripped 2 bases from V and 3 bases from J, with 12 bases between. The CDR3 is CASSFGGGHYNEQFF. CDR3 DNA sequence: TGTGCCAGCAGCTTTGGCGGGGGCCACTACAATGAGCAGTTCTTC.

The chain joins TRBV6-5 to TRBJ2-2; TRBD2 aligns across 9 bases. Per the germline V gene, CDR1 is MNHEY and CDR2 is SVGAGI. The CDR3 has 15 residues. J was trimmed by 10 bases and V by 5 bases; bases with no gene match: 11. For the CDR3, the DNA is TGTGCCAGCAGTATAGCGGGGGAGAACACCAAGGAGCTGTTTTTT. As protein: CASSIAGENTKELFF.

Relative to its sample, this clonotype is large (0.1 to 1%). This chain connects TRBV5-5 to TRBJ2-2; D gene ambiguous. This CDR3 comprises 16 residues. The ends were cut back, 1 base at V and 2 bases at J, with 12 bases in the middle. Germline assignment: CDR1 SGHKS and CDR2 YYEKEE (reference sequence). The CDR3 DNA is TGTGCCAGCAGCTTGTGGTTCAGGTCAAACACCGGGGAGCTGTTTTTT. Its protein is CASSLWFRSNTGELFF.

Sample share makes this clonotype medium-sized. The chain couples TRBV20-1 to TRBJ1-3; 8 positions match TRBD1. CDR1 DFQATT and CDR2 SNEGSKA come from the germline V gene (reference sequence). Germline trimming cut 0 bases from V and 4 bases from J; bases unmatched to any gene: 5. CDR3 length equals 15 residues. The CDR3 bases are TGCAGTGCTAGAGATACGGACAGGGCGGGAAACACCATATATTTT. It translates to CSARDTDRAGNTIYF.

In the case of this clonotype: This may stem from a read error, because a much larger clone lies one nucleotide away. The V and J genes are TRBV2 and TRBJ2-2; 8 bases line up with TRBD1. This CDR3 spans 16 amino acids. Germline CDR1 and CDR2: SNHLY and FYNNEI. V lost 9 bases to trimming and J lost 3 bases; unmatched junction nucleotides: 12. The CDR3 here is CARSSQGADYTGELFF. Here the CDR3 DNA reads TGTGCCAGAAGTTCCCAGGGGGCTGACTACACCGGGGAGCTGTTTTTT. Combining the CDR3 with reference TRBV2 and TRBJ2-2 gives the whole variable domain EPEVTQTPSHQVTQMGQEVILRCVPISNHLYFYWYRQILGQKVEFLVSFYNNEISEKSEIFDDQFSVERPDGSNFTLKIRSTKLEDSAMYFCARSSQGADYTGELFFGEGSRLTVL.

This clonotype was counted once. This chain uses TRBV19 with TRBJ1-3; TRBD1 agrees at 7 bases. Unmatched junction bases numbered 7, after V lost 7 bases and J lost 4 bases. CDR1 and CDR2 from the germline V gene are LNHDA and SQIVND (reference sequence). There are 14 residues in the CDR3. The DNA for the CDR3 is TGTGCCAGTACTGACAGGGTCTTCGGAAACACCATATATTTT. It encodes CASTDRVFGNTIYF.

The rearrangement joins TRBV6-1 to TRBJ1-4, with D hard to call. Germline-derived CDR1 and CDR2 are MNHNS and SASEGT. This CDR3 has 12 amino acids. The V and J ends lost 3 bases and 12 bases respectively, with 11 bases between them. The CDR3 nucleotides are TGTGCCAGCAGTGATACCGGGCCAGAACTGTTTTTT. Amino acids: CASSDTGPELFF.